These T cell receptor beta chains were read from a single sample in a study of T-cell reconstitution after alpha-beta-depleted transplantation in children. In TCRdb, the PCR reads were re-called with MiXCR into one record per CDR3 protein. Of 120,000 or so distinct CDR3 sequences listed, under 25% are singletons. The sequences come from PBMCs, mostly from graft donor cells, collected 180 days after TCRalphabeta/CD19-depleted stem cell transplant. The source is a male patient aged 2-9 years who had a stem cell transplant for chronic granulomatous disease, so the T cells may come from the graft donor. Each CDR3 is given with its conserved first and last residue. Fields, in order: CDR3 length, clone size, V gene, J gene, D gene, CDR3 protein, CDR3 DNA. A D gene is named only where the DNA matches it firmly. Where a row states a size, it is once, few, many or the class of an expanded clone; other rows omit it.

>19|NA|TRBV5-1|TRBJ1-1|NA
CASSKEVDSAFIMNTEAFF
TGCGCCAGCAGCAAAGAGGTGGACAGCGCCTTTATTATGAACACTGAAGCTTTCTTT
>17|NA|TRBV6-5|TRBJ2-1|NA
CASSSLVLGGGYNEQFF
TGTGCCAGCAGTTCCCTTGTCCTCGGGGGTGGGTACAATGAGCAGTTCTTC
>13|NA|TRBV9|TRBJ2-7|NA
CASSKQGSWEQYF
TGTGCCAGCAGCAAGCAGGGAAGCTGGGAGCAGTACTTC
>16|many|TRBV7-2|TRBJ2-1|TRBD1
CASSPIAGQGVIEQFF
TGTGCCAGCAGCCCCATAGCCGGACAGGGGGTCATTGAGCAGTTCTTC
>14|once|TRBV5-1|TRBJ2-5|NA
CASSSGQTQETQYF
TGCGCCAGCAGCTCGGGACAAACACAAGAGACCCAGTACTTC
>14|NA|TRBV6-1|TRBJ2-7|TRBD2
CASSLLAGGNEQYF
TGTGCCAGCAGCCTACTAGCGGGGGGGAACGAGCAGTACTTC
>14|NA|TRBV29-1|TRBJ1-3|NA
CSVVRGPTGNTIYF
TGCAGCGTTGTTAGAGGCCCAACTGGAAACACCATATATTTT
>16|NA|TRBV7-9|TRBJ2-1|TRBD2
CATLPHRGDPYNEQFF
TGTGCCACGCTTCCGCACCGGGGGGATCCCTACAATGAGCAGTTCTTC
>15|NA|TRBV12-3/TRBV12-4|TRBJ1-6|NA
CASSLVPGLNSPLHF
TGTGCCAGCAGTTTAGTCCCGGGACTAAATTCACCCCTCCACTTT
>14|NA|TRBV27|TRBJ2-3|NA
CASSPRLTYNTQYF
TGTGCCAGCAGTCCCCGTTTGACTTATAATACGCAGTATTTT